Listed below are T cell receptor beta chains from one sample, sequenced in a study of OX40 agonist ivuxolimab in advanced cancers. Profiling relied on immunoSEQ multiplex PCR, and the TCRdb table lists in-frame clones only, not all of them. This sample has around 70,000 clones, with about 85% found just once. The sequenced sample was CD4+ or CD8+ T cells sorted from blood, obtained in a trial of the OX40 agonist ivuxolimab. These TCRs come from an adult with an advanced solid tumor such as melanoma, head and neck, liver or kidney cancer. Both conserved end residues are part of each CDR3. Each record gives: CDR3 length, J gene, V gene, D gene, CDR3 protein. D genes are given only for firm matches.

>16|TRBJ1-2|TRBV7-8|TRBD1
CASSPQTGGISYGYTF
>17|TRBJ2-1|TRBV11-2|TRBD2
CASSPGTSGRAYNEQFF
>15|TRBJ2-5|TRBV11-3|TRBD1
CASSLGTDLRGTQYF
>13|TRBJ1-4|TRBV6-5|.
CASSRRFYEKLFF
>15|TRBJ2-5|TRBV9|.
CASSGGSGVWETQYF
>15|TRBJ2-3|TRBV6-5|.
CASRRTLQEADTQYF
>12|TRBJ1-1|TRBV28|.
CATRTPNTEAFF
>15|TRBJ2-2|TRBV5-1|.
CASSFVRGNTGELFF
>14|TRBJ1-2|TRBV10-3|TRBD1
CAINSGTGNYGYTF
>12|TRBJ2-7|TRBV2|TRBD2
CASSEQGGEQYF
>16|TRBJ2-7|TRBV6-5|TRBD2
CASSFLSGTVVYEQYF
>17|TRBJ1-1|TRBV10-3|.
CASSLVVNSDMNTEAFF
>16|TRBJ2-5|TRBV7-9|TRBD2
CASSSGGAGQQETQYF
>14|TRBJ2-7|TRBV5-4|TRBD1
CASSPRQGMNEQYF